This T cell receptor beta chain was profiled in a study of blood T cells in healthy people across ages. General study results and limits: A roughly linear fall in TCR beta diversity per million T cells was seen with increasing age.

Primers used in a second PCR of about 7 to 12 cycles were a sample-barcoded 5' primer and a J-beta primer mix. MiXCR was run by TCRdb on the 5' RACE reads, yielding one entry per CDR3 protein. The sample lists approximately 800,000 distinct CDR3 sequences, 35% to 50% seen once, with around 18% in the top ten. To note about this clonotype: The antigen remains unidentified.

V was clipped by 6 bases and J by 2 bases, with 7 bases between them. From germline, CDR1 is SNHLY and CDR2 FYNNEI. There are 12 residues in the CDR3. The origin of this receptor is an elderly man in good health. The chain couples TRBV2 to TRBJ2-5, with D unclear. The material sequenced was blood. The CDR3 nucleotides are TGTGCCAGCAGGGGAAGGCAAGAGACCCAGTACTTC. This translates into CASRGRQETQYF.